This T cell receptor beta chain was captured in a study of pediatric ulcerative colitis. One to two pinch biopsies were taken from the rectum during colonoscopy. Assay: immunoSEQ multiplex PCR; the TCRdb copy retains only in-frame clones and omits some. The sample records some 40,000 clones, roughly 70% being singletons. Germline V gives CDR1 MNHNS, CDR2 SASEGT. The V end was cut by 5 bases, the J end by 3 bases, with 8 bases between. The CDR3 length is 12 residues. Sequencing was carried out using gut tissue. V is TRBV6-1 and J is TRBJ2-7; D gene ambiguous. This receptor was obtained from a boy aged 5-17 years with severe ulcerative colitis. The CDR3 DNA sequence: TGTGCCAGCAGTATATCGTACTACGAGCAGTACTTC. This encodes CASSISYYEQYF.